These 27 T cell receptor beta chains share one sample of origin, sequenced in a study of PD-1 blockade in mismatch repair-deficient tumors. Data came from immunoSEQ multiplex PCR; TCRdb stores just in-frame clones and leaves some out. The sample carries roughly 15,000 clones, roughly 82% recorded once. The sequenced sample was PBMCs, obtained less than 15 weeks after starting pembrolizumab. These receptors were collected from an adult with mismatch repair-deficient cancer.

This clone was counted a few times. The chain couples TRBV28 to TRBJ2-7; D gene uncertain. Between the trimmed V and J ends, which lost 6 bases and 3 bases, there was a span of 6 bases. This CDR3 is built from 11 residues. Germline CDR1 is MDHEN and CDR2 is SYDVKM. The CDR3 spells CASSQRYEQYF. The CDR3 bases are TGTGCCAGCAGCCAGCGCTACGAGCAGTACTTC.

This chain links TRBV7-3 with TRBJ1-1; no clear D. The CDR3 spans 15 residues. Germline V gives CDR1 SGHTA, CDR2 FQGTGA. Deletions cut 5 bases from V and 0 bases from J, with 13 bases between. The CDR3, as DNA: TGTGCCAGCAGCCTAAGCGTAGTTTTGAACACTGAAGCTTTCTTT. This encodes CASSLSVVLNTEAFF.

This chain joins TRBV5-4 and TRBJ2-2; a weak D match, TRBD2 (6 bases). Trimming pared 4 bases from V and 1 base from J, leaving 11 bases between. This CDR3 has 15 amino acids. Germline V gene lookup returns CDR1 SGHNT and CDR2 YYREEE (reference sequence). The CDR3: CASSDRRGNTGELFF. The CDR3 DNA is TGTGCCAGCAGCGACCGGAGGGGGAACACCGGGGAGCTGTTTTTT.

The V and J genes are TRBV6-5 and TRBJ1-1; TRBD1 might be the D (6 bases). The CDR3 has 15 amino acids. V gave up 6 bases and J gave up 2 bases, with 16 bases separating them. Germline-derived CDR1 and CDR2 are MNHEY and SVGAGI. The CDR3 sequence is CASRYVGQFNTEAFF. CDR3 DNA sequence: TGTGCCAGCAGATACGTAGGACAGTTTAACACTGAAGCTTTCTTT.

The V call is TRBV9, the J call TRBJ2-3; D is ambiguous. The germline V gene encodes CDR1 SGDLS and CDR2 YYNGEE. The V and J ends lost 0 bases and 8 bases respectively, with 19 bases between them. The CDR3 is 16 amino acids. The CDR3 region is CASSVGIARGTGTQYF. CDR3 bases: TGTGCCAGCAGCGTAGGTATAGCAAGAGGCACGGGTACGCAGTATTTT.

J is TRBJ2-2 and V is TRBV6-5; maybe TRBD2 (5 bases). There are 15 residues in the CDR3. Germline CDR1 is MNHEY and CDR2 is SVGAGI. Between the trimmed V and J ends, which lost 2 bases and 2 bases, there was a span of 9 bases. CDR3 loop: CASSYQLGNTGELFF. The CDR3 nucleotides read TGTGCCAGCAGTTACCAACTAGGAAACACCGGGGAGCTGTTTTTT.

The V gene is TRBV5-8, the J gene TRBJ2-7, with D perhaps matching TRBD1 (5 bases). The CDR3 spans 15 residues. The germline CDR1 and CDR2 sequences are SGHTS and YDEGEE. The ends were cut back, 4 bases at V and 3 bases at J, with 17 bases in the middle. CDR3 amino acids: CASSPPGWGYYEQYF. CDR3 in DNA: TGTGCCAGCAGCCCCCCGGGCTGGGGCTACTACGAGCAGTACTTC. The full variable domain, in which reference TRBV5-8 and TRBJ2-7 provide the parts outside the CDR3, is EAGVTQSPTHLIKTRGQQATLRCSPISGHTSVYWYQQALGLGLQFLLWYDEGEERNRGNFPPRFSGRQFPNYSSELNVNALELEDSALYLCASSPPGWGYYEQYFGPGTRLTVT.

The rearrangement joins TRBV19 to TRBJ1-5, with TRBD1 matching 10 bases. V lost 4 bases, J lost 7 bases, and 10 bases stayed unmatched. This CDR3 region has 16 residues. Germline lookup yields CDR1 LNHDA and CDR2 SQIVND (reference sequence). The CDR3 nucleotides read TGTGCCAGTAGTACCGAGGACAGGGGGTATGAACAGCCCCAGCATTTT. Translated: CASSTEDRGYEQPQHF.

The chain is built from TRBV5-1 and TRBJ2-7, with 11 bases lining up with TRBD1. The V gene's germline CDR1 is SGHRS and CDR2 YFSETQ. This CDR3 comprises 15 residues. Unmatched junction bases numbered 6, after V lost 3 bases and J lost 4 bases. The CDR3 is CASSWTGGAGYEQYF. CDR3 bases: TGCGCCAGCAGCTGGACAGGGGGCGCGGGATACGAGCAGTACTTC.

This clone was seen a single time. V and J are TRBV28 and TRBJ1-4; 8 bases are a match to TRBD1. Losses at the gene ends were 5 bases for V and 3 bases for J; bases not matched to a gene: 8. Germline loops: CDR1 MDHEN, CDR2 SYDVKM. The CDR3 spans 16 residues. DNA for the CDR3: TGTGCCAGCAGTGGGGACAGGTCTAGGGCTAATGAAAAACTGTTTTTT. Translation gives CASSGDRSRANEKLFF.

V usage is TRBV5-1 and J usage is TRBJ2-6, with 7 bases lining up with TRBD1. The germline CDR1 and CDR2 sequences are SGHRS and YFSETQ. CDR3 length: 13 residues. Trimming at V came to 7 bases and at J to 2 bases, leaving 0 bases not matched to a gene. CDR3 loop: CASQGAGANVLTF. The CDR3 DNA follows: TGCGCCAGCCAGGGGGCTGGGGCCAACGTCCTGACTTTC.

This clone was seen just once. The V and J genes are TRBV27 and TRBJ2-1, with TRBD2 identical over 8 bases. The length of the CDR3 is 17 residues. CDR1 is MNHEY and CDR2 is SMNVEV in the germline V gene (reference sequence). With 1 base clipped from V and 2 bases from J, the junction kept 7 bases outside the gene matches. The CDR3 is CASSLFSSGGTYNEQFF. CDR3 DNA: TGTGCCAGCAGTTTATTCTCCAGCGGGGGAACCTACAATGAGCAGTTCTTC.

The rearrangement uses TRBV7-8 and TRBJ1-4; the match to TRBD1 covers 9 bases. CDR3 length: 14 residues. The germline V gene encodes CDR1 SGHVS and CDR2 FQNEAQ. V lost 5 bases, J lost 8 bases, and 6 bases stayed unmatched. The CDR3 sequence: CASSRDRAMEKLFF. The CDR3 DNA is TGTGCCAGCAGCAGGGACAGGGCAATGGAAAAACTGTTTTTT.

The chain uses TRBV7-2 and TRBJ1-5; 8 nucleotides line up with TRBD1. The CDR3 length is 17 residues. J gave up 1 base and V 5 bases, and 10 bases lay outside the gene matches. Germline V lookup: CDR1 SGHTA, CDR2 FQGNSA. CDR3 amino acids: CASSTRTGMRSNQPQHF. CDR3 nucleotides: TGTGCCAGCAGCACCCGGACAGGGATGCGGAGCAATCAGCCCCAGCATTTT.

The genes are TRBV28 and TRBJ2-1; no reliable D call. Trimming cost V 4 bases and J 2 bases, with 3 bases left between them. The CDR3 has 12 residues. Germline assignment: CDR1 MDHEN and CDR2 SYDVKM. The CDR3 nucleotides read TGTGCCAGCAGTTCAGCCTACAATGAGCAGTTCTTC. This sequence encodes CASSSAYNEQFF.

The V call is TRBV28, the J call TRBJ1-4; a possible D gene is TRBD1 (5 bases). The CDR3 extends over 13 amino acids. Trimming stripped 4 bases from V and 7 bases from J, with 10 bases between. The germline gives CDR1 MDHEN, CDR2 SYDVKM. Here the CDR3 DNA reads TGTGCCAGCAGTTACCAGGGTGGTGAAAAACTGTTTTTT. Protein: CASSYQGGEKLFF.

The genes are TRBV11-3 and TRBJ2-5, with D unresolved. The V and J ends lost 1 base and 0 bases respectively, with 3 bases between them. CDR3 length: 13 residues. The germline V gene encodes CDR1 SGHNT and CDR2 YENEEA. Here the CDR3 reads CASSLGDQETQYF. The CDR3 nucleotides read TGTGCCAGCAGCTTAGGCGACCAAGAGACCCAGTACTTC.

This clone has only one observation. CDR3 in amino acids: CASSSQARSEAFF. CDR3 DNA: TGTGCCAGCAGCTCGCAGGCCAGGTCTGAAGCTTTCTTT. J is TRBJ1-1 and V is TRBV7-9; no reliable D call. CDR1 and CDR2 (germline): SEHNR, FQNEAQ (reference sequence). The CDR3 loop spans 13 amino acids. Deletions cut 4 bases from V and 6 bases from J, with 12 bases between.

This chain connects TRBV7-2 to TRBJ1-5; D not resolved. The CDR3 loop spans 13 amino acids. V was pared by 5 bases and J by 5 bases, with 10 bases between. CDR1 is SGHTA and CDR2 is FQGNSA in the germline V gene. CDR3: CASSLVGYQPQHF. The DNA for the CDR3 is TGTGCCAGCAGCCTAGTGGGCTATCAGCCCCAGCATTTT.

This rearrangement joins TRBV28 to TRBJ1-5; D uncertain. V dropped 4 bases and J dropped 6 bases, with 7 bases sitting between them. CDR3 length: 12 amino acids. From germline, CDR1 is MDHEN and CDR2 SYDVKM. The CDR3 is CASSSPGQPQHF. The CDR3 region has the DNA TGTGCCAGCAGTTCCCCCGGTCAGCCCCAGCATTTT.

This chain connects TRBV2 to TRBJ1-5; D is ambiguous. The germline V and J ends were trimmed by 5 bases and 1 base, with 9 bases remaining between them. The germline V gene encodes CDR1 SNHLY and CDR2 FYNNEI. This CDR3 spans 14 amino acids. The DNA of the CDR3 is TGTGCCAGCAGTTCTAGACCCAGCAATCAGCCCCAGCATTTT. Translated, it gives CASSSRPSNQPQHF.

The chain couples TRBV19 to TRBJ2-7; TRBD1 might be the D (6 bases). The V gene's germline CDR1 is LNHDA and CDR2 SQIVND (reference sequence). CDR3 length: 13 residues. Trimming took off 8 bases at V and 2 bases at J, with 13 bases between the two ends. This CDR3 is CASGNRVTYEQYF. CDR3 bases: TGTGCCAGTGGCAACAGGGTCACCTACGAGCAGTACTTC.

This chain links TRBV30 with TRBJ1-4; 8 bases map to TRBD1. Germline V CDR1 and CDR2: GTSNPN, SVGIG (reference sequence). Trimming removed 4 bases from V and 8 bases from J; junction bases left unmatched: 6. The CDR3 length is 13 residues. The CDR3 here is CAWTGTGGEKLFF. The CDR3 nucleotides are TGTGCCTGGACAGGGACAGGCGGCGAAAAACTGTTTTTT.

The chain links TRBV10-3 to TRBJ2-7; D is perhaps TRBD1 (6 bases). There are 13 residues in the CDR3. Germline V gene sequence: CDR1 ENHRY, CDR2 SYGVKD. With 2 bases removed from V and 2 bases from J, the gap between germline ends came to 7 bases. In DNA form, the CDR3 reads TGTGCCATCAGTGAGCACAGGGCCTACGAGCAGTACTTC. It translates to CAISEHRAYEQYF.

The V and J genes are TRBV5-5 and TRBJ1-2, with TRBD1 matching 8 bases. Looked up from germline, CDR1 is SGHKS and CDR2 is YYEKEE (reference sequence). CDR3 size: 15 residues. V lost 4 bases and J lost 8; bases outside the gene matches: 13. The CDR3 DNA is TGTGCCAGCAGCCATGAAACTAAGACAGGGGACGGCTACACCTTC. Amino acid sequence: CASSHETKTGDGYTF. Based on the CDR3 plus reference TRBV5-5 and TRBJ1-2, the full variable domain is DAGVTQSPTHLIKTRGQQVTLRCSPISGHKSVSWYQQVLGQGPQFIFQYYEKEERGRGNFPDRFSARQFPNYSSELNVNALLLGDSALYLCASSHETKTGDGYTFGSGTRLTVV.

The chain combines TRBV28 with TRBJ2-1; 7 bases fit TRBD1. V gave up 6 bases and J gave up 8 bases; unmatched junction bases: 19. Germline assignment: CDR1 MDHEN and CDR2 SYDVKM. CDR3 length: 17 amino acids. CDR3 region: CASRSTGEIARHYEQFF. The CDR3 bases are TGTGCCAGCAGGTCTACAGGGGAGATAGCCCGACACTATGAGCAGTTCTTC.

This chain uses TRBV18 with TRBJ1-2; D ambiguous. The CDR3 extends over 15 amino acids. Deletions cut 6 bases from V and 2 bases from J, with 16 bases between. Germline loops: CDR1 KGHSH, CDR2 LQKENI. CDR3 DNA: TGTGCCAGCTCGACCGGGTCATCGGTCAACTATGGCTACACCTTC. It is translated as CASSTGSSVNYGYTF.